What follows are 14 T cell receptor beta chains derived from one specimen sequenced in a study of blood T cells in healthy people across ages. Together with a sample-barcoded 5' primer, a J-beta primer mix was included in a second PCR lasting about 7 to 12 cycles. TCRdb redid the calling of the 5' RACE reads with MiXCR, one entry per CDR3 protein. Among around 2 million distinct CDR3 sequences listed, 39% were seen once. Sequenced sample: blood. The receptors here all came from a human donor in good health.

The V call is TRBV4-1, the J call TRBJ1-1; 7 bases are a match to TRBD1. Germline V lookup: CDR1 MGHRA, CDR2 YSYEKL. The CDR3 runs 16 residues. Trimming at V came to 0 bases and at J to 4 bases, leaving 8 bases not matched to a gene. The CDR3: CASSQDHRGGSTEAFF. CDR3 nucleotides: TGCGCCAGCAGCCAAGACCACAGGGGAGGGAGCACTGAAGCTTTCTTT.

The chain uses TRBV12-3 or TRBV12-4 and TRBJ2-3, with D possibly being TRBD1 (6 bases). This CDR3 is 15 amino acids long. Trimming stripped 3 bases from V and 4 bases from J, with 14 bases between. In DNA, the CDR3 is TGTGCCAGCAGTTTTTCACAGGGATGGTCAGATACGCAGTATTTT. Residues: CASSFSQGWSDTQYF.

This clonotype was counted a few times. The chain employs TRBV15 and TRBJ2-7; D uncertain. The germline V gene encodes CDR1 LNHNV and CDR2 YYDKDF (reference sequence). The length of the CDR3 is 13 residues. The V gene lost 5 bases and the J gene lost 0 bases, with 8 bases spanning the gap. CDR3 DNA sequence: TGTGCCACCAGCGTTGCAGGCTCCTACGAGCAGTACTTC. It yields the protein CATSVAGSYEQYF. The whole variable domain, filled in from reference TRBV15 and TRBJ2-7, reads DAMVIQNPRYQVTQFGKPVTLSCSQTLNHNVMYWYQQKSSQAPKLLFHYYDKDFNNEADTPDNFQSRRPNTSFCFLDIRSPGLGDTAMYLCATSVAGSYEQYFGPGTRLTVT.

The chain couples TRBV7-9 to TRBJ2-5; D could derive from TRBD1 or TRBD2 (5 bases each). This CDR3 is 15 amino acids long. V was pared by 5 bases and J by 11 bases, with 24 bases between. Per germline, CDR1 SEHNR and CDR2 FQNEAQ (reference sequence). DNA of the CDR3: TGTGCCAGCAGCCCAGTCGGGTCACGGGGCAATGAGCAGTACTTC. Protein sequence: CASSPVGSRGNEQYF.

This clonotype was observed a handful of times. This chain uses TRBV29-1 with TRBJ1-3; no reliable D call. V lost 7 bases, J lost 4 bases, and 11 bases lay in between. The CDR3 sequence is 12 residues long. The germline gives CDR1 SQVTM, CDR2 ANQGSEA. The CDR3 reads CSARTGGNTIYF. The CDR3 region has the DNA TGCAGCGCCCGAACTGGGGGAAACACCATATATTTT.

DNA for the CDR3: TGTGCCAGCAGCTTAATGGCCGGGGCTAGGAGCGGCTACACCTTC. The encoded protein is CASSLMAGARSGYTF. The chain combines TRBV3-1 with TRBJ1-2, with TRBD1 as a possible D gene (5 bases). Germline lookup yields CDR1 LGHDT and CDR2 YNNKEL (reference sequence). This CDR3 region has 15 residues. V gave up 5 bases and J gave up 8 bases, with 21 bases separating them.

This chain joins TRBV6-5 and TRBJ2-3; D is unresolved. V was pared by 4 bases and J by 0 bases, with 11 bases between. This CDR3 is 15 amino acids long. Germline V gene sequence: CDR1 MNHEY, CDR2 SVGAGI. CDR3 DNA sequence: TGTGCCAGCAGTTGGCGGTCCTCTAGCACAGATACGCAGTATTTT. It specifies CASSWRSSSTDTQYF.

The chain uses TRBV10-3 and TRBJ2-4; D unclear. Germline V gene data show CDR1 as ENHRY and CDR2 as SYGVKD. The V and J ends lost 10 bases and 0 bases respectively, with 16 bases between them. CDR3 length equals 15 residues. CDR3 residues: CATRRDDLAKNIQYF. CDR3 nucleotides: TGTGCCACCAGAAGAGATGACCTAGCCAAAAACATTCAGTACTTC.

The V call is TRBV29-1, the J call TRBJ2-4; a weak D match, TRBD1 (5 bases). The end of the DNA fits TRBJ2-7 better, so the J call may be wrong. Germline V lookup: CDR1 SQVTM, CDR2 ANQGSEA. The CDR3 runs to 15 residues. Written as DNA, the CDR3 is TGCAGCGTTGAAGATTTCGGACACCCCTCCTACGAGCAGTACTTC. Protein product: CSVEDFGHPSYEQYF.

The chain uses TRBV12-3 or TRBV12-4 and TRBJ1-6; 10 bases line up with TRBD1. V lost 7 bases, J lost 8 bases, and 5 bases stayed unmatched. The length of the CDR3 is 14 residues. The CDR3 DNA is TGTGCCAGCACGGGACAGGGGCTCGATTCACCCCTCCACTTT. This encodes CASTGQGLDSPLHF.

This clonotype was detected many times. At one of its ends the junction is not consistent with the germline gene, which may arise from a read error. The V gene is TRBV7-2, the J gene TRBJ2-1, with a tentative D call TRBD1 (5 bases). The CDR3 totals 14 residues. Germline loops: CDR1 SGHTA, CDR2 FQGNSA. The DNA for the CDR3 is TGTGCCAGCAGTTTAGCAGGGCAGAACAATGAGCAGTTCTTC. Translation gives CASSLAGQNNEQFF.

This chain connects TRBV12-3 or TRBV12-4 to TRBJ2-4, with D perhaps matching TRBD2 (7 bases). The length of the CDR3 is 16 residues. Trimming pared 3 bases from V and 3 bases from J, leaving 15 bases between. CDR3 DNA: TGTGCCAGCAGTTTGAGGGAGGGGGGGAGCAAAAACATTCAGTACTTC. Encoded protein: CASSLREGGSKNIQYF.

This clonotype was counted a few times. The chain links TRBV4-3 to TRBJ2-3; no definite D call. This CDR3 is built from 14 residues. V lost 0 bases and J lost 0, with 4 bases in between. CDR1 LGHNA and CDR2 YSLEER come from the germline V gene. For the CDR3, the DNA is TGCGCCAGCAGCCAAGAAATGAGCACAGATACGCAGTATTTT. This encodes CASSQEMSTDTQYF.

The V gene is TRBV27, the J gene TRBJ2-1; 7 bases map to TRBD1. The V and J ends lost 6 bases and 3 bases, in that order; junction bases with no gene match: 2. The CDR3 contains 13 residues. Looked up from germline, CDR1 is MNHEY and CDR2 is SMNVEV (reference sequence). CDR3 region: CASRRGLYNEQFF. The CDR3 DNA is TGTGCCAGCAGGAGGGGGCTCTACAATGAGCAGTTCTTC.